The clone carrying this TCR beta chain was detected ten times or more. Antigen: not known. The record originates from a study of cytotoxic CD8 clonotypes in ibrutinib-treated CLL. Findings and limits, study-wide: Baseline clonality exceeded age-matched healthy donors and tracked circulating CD8+ T-cell counts.

Assay used: immunoSEQ multiplex PCR; TCRdb lists only in-frame clones, some missing. The sample includes tens of thousands of clones, over 55% of them seen just once. Looked up from germline, CDR1 is SEHNR and CDR2 is FQNEAQ (reference sequence). This CDR3 spans 13 amino acids. Trimming removed 3 bases at V and 9 bases at J, with 11 bases between. The input for sequencing was PBMCs, taken after 24 months of ibrutinib treatment. The rearrangement uses TRBV7-9 and TRBJ1-4; D gene ambiguous. This TCR was recovered from a human donor with chronic lymphocytic leukemia. The CDR3 DNA reads as TGTGCCAGCAGCTTGGAGGCGGGCCAAAAACTGTTTTTT. Protein sequence: CASSLEAGQKLFF.